Listed below are T cell receptor beta chains from one sample, sequenced in a study of T cells after yellow fever vaccination. TCRdb processed the 5' RACE reads anew with MiXCR; each CDR3 protein has one entry. The sample yields approximately 250,000 distinct CDR3 sequences, approximately 3.5% seen once. The source was PBMCs, collected 15 days after the yellow fever booster vaccination. These receptors were taken from a man aged 18 to 30 who received the YFV17D yellow fever vaccine. Both conserved end residues are part of each CDR3. A D gene is named only where the DNA matches it firmly. Size is omitted from some rows. Given values are once, few, many or a class for expanded clones.

D gene: TRBD2
V gene: TRBV7-9
J gene: TRBJ2-5
clone size: many
CDR3 DNA: TGTGCCAGCAGCCCGATTCTGGGACTAGCGGGGACGGGGGAGACCCAGTACTTC
CDR3 protein: CASSPILGLAGTGETQYF

D gene: .
V gene: TRBV19
J gene: TRBJ2-2
clone size: .
CDR3 DNA: TGTGCCAGGGGGGGTAAGGGGAGTCCGTACACCGGGGAGCTGTTTTTT
CDR3 protein: CARGGKGSPYTGELFF

D gene: .
V gene: TRBV7-9
J gene: TRBJ1-5
clone size: .
CDR3 DNA: TGTGCCAGCAGCGCCCCAGGGTTAGAACAGCCCCAGCATTTT
CDR3 protein: CASSAPGLEQPQHF

D gene: .
V gene: TRBV18
J gene: TRBJ1-2
clone size: few
CDR3 DNA: TGTGCCAGCTCACCACCGGTGGGGTTAAGCTATGGCTACACCTTC
CDR3 protein: CASSPPVGLSYGYTF

D gene: .
V gene: TRBV7-2
J gene: TRBJ1-6
clone size: many
CDR3 DNA: TGTGCCAGCACCGGGGGCAGGGCACTAAATTCACCCCTCCACTTT
CDR3 protein: CASTGGRALNSPLHF

D gene: TRBD1
V gene: TRBV19
J gene: TRBJ1-1
clone size: .
CDR3 DNA: TGTGCCAGCTTTGACAGGGGGCGGGAGAACACTGAAGCTTTCTTT
CDR3 protein: CASFDRGRENTEAFF

D gene: TRBD1
V gene: TRBV6-2/TRBV6-3
J gene: TRBJ2-5
clone size: many
CDR3 DNA: TGTGCCAGCAGTTACCCAACCGGGACAGGGAAGGAGACCCAGTACTTC
CDR3 protein: CASSYPTGTGKETQYF

D gene: TRBD2
V gene: TRBV7-2
J gene: TRBJ2-1
clone size: many
CDR3 DNA: TGTGCCAGCGTTCCGCGGCCCCGACTAGCGGGGGGGCGGACCGATGAGCAGTTCTTC
CDR3 protein: CASVPRPRLAGGRTDEQFF

D gene: .
V gene: TRBV20-1
J gene: TRBJ2-7
clone size: many
CDR3 DNA: TGCAGTGCTAACCCAGGGACAATGGGGAAGGGGCAGTACTTC
CDR3 protein: CSANPGTMGKGQYF

D gene: TRBD1
V gene: TRBV20-1
J gene: TRBJ1-6
clone size: many
CDR3 DNA: TGCAGTGCTAGGGGGACAGTGAGCTCCTATAATTCACCCCTCCACTTT
CDR3 protein: CSARGTVSSYNSPLHF

D gene: .
V gene: TRBV5-4
J gene: TRBJ2-4
clone size: .
CDR3 DNA: TGTGCCAGCAGCCCCTCTAAGGGGCGGAAAAACATTCAGTACTTC
CDR3 protein: CASSPSKGRKNIQYF

D gene: .
V gene: TRBV9
J gene: TRBJ1-5
clone size: many
CDR3 DNA: TGTGCCAGCAGCGAAGAAGGGGAGAGCAATCAGCCCCAGCATTTT
CDR3 protein: CASSEEGESNQPQHF

D gene: TRBD1
V gene: TRBV7-2
J gene: TRBJ1-2
clone size: many
CDR3 DNA: TGTGCCAGCAGCCAGGGACAGGGAGAGGGTGGCTACACCTTC
CDR3 protein: CASSQGQGEGGYTF

D gene: .
V gene: TRBV7-2
J gene: TRBJ2-3
clone size: many
CDR3 DNA: TGTGCCAGCAGGCTAGGGTCTAGCACAGATACGCAGTATTTT
CDR3 protein: CASRLGSSTDTQYF

D gene: .
V gene: TRBV5-1
J gene: TRBJ1-3
clone size: many
CDR3 DNA: TGCGCCAGCAGCTCAACCGGGACCGCCACGGACACCATATATTTT
CDR3 protein: CASSSTGTATDTIYF

D gene: .
V gene: TRBV5-4
J gene: TRBJ2-2
clone size: many
CDR3 DNA: TGTGCCAGCAGCTTGTCGTCCCAGAACACCGGGGAGCTGTTTTTT
CDR3 protein: CASSLSSQNTGELFF

D gene: TRBD2
V gene: TRBV5-1
J gene: TRBJ2-1
clone size: many
CDR3 DNA: TGCGCCAGCGACCGGGGACTAGCGGGGAATGAGCAGTTCTTC
CDR3 protein: CASDRGLAGNEQFF

D gene: .
V gene: TRBV7-6
J gene: TRBJ2-4
clone size: .
CDR3 DNA: TGTGCCAGCAGCCCCTTGAGCGGGACAGCACTAGCCAAAAACATTCAGTACTTC
CDR3 protein: CASSPLSGTALAKNIQYF

D gene: .
V gene: TRBV15
J gene: TRBJ2-7
clone size: many
CDR3 DNA: TGTGCCACCAGCAGGCTGGGGGGCAGAATGCCCTACGAGCAGTACTTC
CDR3 protein: CATSRLGGRMPYEQYF

D gene: .
V gene: TRBV28
J gene: TRBJ2-5
clone size: many
CDR3 DNA: TGTGCCAGCAGTTCGGACCCGAGAGAGACCCAGTACTTC
CDR3 protein: CASSSDPRETQYF

D gene: .
V gene: TRBV20-1
J gene: TRBJ1-6
clone size: many
CDR3 DNA: TGCAGTGCTCGGGGAGGGAGTTCACCCCTCCACTTT
CDR3 protein: CSARGGSSPLHF

D gene: .
V gene: TRBV19
J gene: TRBJ1-4
clone size: .
CDR3 DNA: TGTGCCAGTACTCGGTCCCTCAGGTTTCCCGGATTGTTTTTT
CDR3 protein: CASTRSLRFPGLFF

D gene: TRBD2
V gene: TRBV12-3/TRBV12-4
J gene: TRBJ2-7
clone size: many
CDR3 DNA: TGTGCCAGCAGTAGGCCTGATAGCGGGCTGGGCGAGCAGTACTTC
CDR3 protein: CASSRPDSGLGEQYF

D gene: TRBD1
V gene: TRBV6-9
J gene: TRBJ2-2
clone size: many
CDR3 DNA: TGTGCCGGCTGGACAGGTCCCAACACCGGGGAGCTGTTTTTT
CDR3 protein: CAGWTGPNTGELFF

D gene: .
V gene: TRBV7-2
J gene: TRBJ1-6
clone size: many
CDR3 DNA: TGTGCCAGCAGCTCTACAGGGAATTCACCCCTCCACTTT
CDR3 protein: CASSSTGNSPLHF

D gene: TRBD2
V gene: TRBV6-5
J gene: TRBJ2-3
clone size: many
CDR3 DNA: TGTGCCACCTTAGCGGGGGGCACAGATACGCAGTATTTT
CDR3 protein: CATLAGGTDTQYF

D gene: TRBD2
V gene: TRBV3-1
J gene: TRBJ2-3
clone size: few
CDR3 DNA: TGTGCCAGCAGCCAAGTACAAGCGGGGGGGACCACAGATACGCAGTATTTT
CDR3 protein: CASSQVQAGGTTDTQYF

D gene: .
V gene: TRBV3-1
J gene: TRBJ2-5
clone size: .
CDR3 DNA: TGTGCCAGCAGCCTGAGTCTAGGGGCCGGAGAGACCCAGTACTTC
CDR3 protein: CASSLSLGAGETQYF

D gene: .
V gene: TRBV29-1
J gene: TRBJ1-1
clone size: many
CDR3 DNA: TGCGGCGACGGGACACCCGATGAAGCTTTCTTT
CDR3 protein: CGDGTPDEAFF

D gene: .
V gene: TRBV20-1
J gene: TRBJ2-1
clone size: few
CDR3 DNA: TGCAGTGGGTTGGATGATAACGATGAGCAGTTCTTC
CDR3 protein: CSGLDDNDEQFF

D gene: .
V gene: TRBV7-9
J gene: TRBJ2-3
clone size: many
CDR3 DNA: TGTGCCAGCAGTCCCCGACAGGGAGGTACAGATACGCAGTATTTT
CDR3 protein: CASSPRQGGTDTQYF

D gene: TRBD2
V gene: TRBV4-2
J gene: TRBJ2-3
clone size: many
CDR3 DNA: TGTGCCAGCAGCCAAACTAGCGGGGGCGCGGTTTCAGATACGCAGTATTTT
CDR3 protein: CASSQTSGGAVSDTQYF

D gene: .
V gene: TRBV4-1
J gene: TRBJ1-1
clone size: many
CDR3 DNA: TGCGCCAGCAGCCAAGGTAGTAGGAACACTGAAGCTTTCTTT
CDR3 protein: CASSQGSRNTEAFF

D gene: TRBD2
V gene: TRBV7-6
J gene: TRBJ2-3
clone size: many
CDR3 DNA: TGTGCCAGCAGCGCCGGACTAGCTAAGAAGACAGATACGCAGTATTTT
CDR3 protein: CASSAGLAKKTDTQYF

D gene: .
V gene: TRBV5-1
J gene: TRBJ2-1
clone size: many
CDR3 DNA: TGCGCCAGCAGCTTGTACGCTAATGAGCAGTTCTTC
CDR3 protein: CASSLYANEQFF

D gene: TRBD2
V gene: TRBV3-1
J gene: TRBJ2-7
clone size: many
CDR3 DNA: TGTGCCAGCAGCCGAGGGACTAGCGGACCCTACGAGCAGTACTTC
CDR3 protein: CASSRGTSGPYEQYF

D gene: TRBD2
V gene: TRBV6-6
J gene: TRBJ2-1
clone size: many
CDR3 DNA: TGTGCCAGCAGCTATACGGGGAGGGGTTACAATGAGCAGTTCTTC
CDR3 protein: CASSYTGRGYNEQFF

D gene: .
V gene: TRBV5-4
J gene: TRBJ1-2
clone size: .
CDR3 DNA: TGTGCCAGCAGAAACGCCGGCAGGGACTATGGCTACACCTTC
CDR3 protein: CASRNAGRDYGYTF

D gene: .
V gene: TRBV10-3
J gene: TRBJ2-4
clone size: many
CDR3 DNA: TGTGCCATCAGTGAGTCGGGGTCGGAAAACATTCAGTACTTC
CDR3 protein: CAISESGSENIQYF

D gene: .
V gene: TRBV5-5
J gene: TRBJ2-2
clone size: many
CDR3 DNA: TGTGCCAGCAGCTTGGCAGGAACGGGGGCCCCCACCGGGGAGCTGTTTTTT
CDR3 protein: CASSLAGTGAPTGELFF

D gene: .
V gene: TRBV7-6
J gene: TRBJ2-7
clone size: many
CDR3 DNA: TGTGCCAGCAGCTTAAGCTGGTCTGGGGCTAGCCCCTCCTACGAGCAGTACTTC
CDR3 protein: CASSLSWSGASPSYEQYF

D gene: .
V gene: TRBV7-9
J gene: TRBJ1-6
clone size: many
CDR3 DNA: TGTGCCAGCAGCTTGGGGGGTCTTAATTCACCCCTCCACTTT
CDR3 protein: CASSLGGLNSPLHF

D gene: .
V gene: TRBV6-6
J gene: TRBJ2-2
clone size: many
CDR3 DNA: TGTGCCAGCAGCCTAGGGTCGTTCACCGGGGAGCTGTTTTTT
CDR3 protein: CASSLGSFTGELFF

D gene: .
V gene: TRBV24-1
J gene: TRBJ2-1
clone size: many
CDR3 DNA: TGTGCCACCAGTGCTGGACGTACACCGACGCCCTACAATGAGCAGTTCTTC
CDR3 protein: CATSAGRTPTPYNEQFF

D gene: TRBD1
V gene: TRBV7-3
J gene: TRBJ2-1
clone size: many
CDR3 DNA: TGTGCCAGCAGCCCCTTAGGTGACAGGGGGCGAGGTGAGCAGTTCTTC
CDR3 protein: CASSPLGDRGRGEQFF

D gene: .
V gene: TRBV6-2/TRBV6-3
J gene: TRBJ2-2
clone size: many
CDR3 DNA: TGTGCCAGCAGTTACTCGGGGGCTCAGAACACCGGGGAGCTGTTTTTT
CDR3 protein: CASSYSGAQNTGELFF

D gene: TRBD2
V gene: TRBV7-2
J gene: TRBJ2-7
clone size: many
CDR3 DNA: TGTGCCAGCAGCGTTCCGGGACTAGCGGCCTACGAGCAGTACTTC
CDR3 protein: CASSVPGLAAYEQYF

D gene: .
V gene: TRBV7-2
J gene: TRBJ2-6
clone size: .
CDR3 DNA: TGTGCCAGCAGCTTAAAGGGGACCAACGTCCTGACTTTC
CDR3 protein: CASSLKGTNVLTF

D gene: .
V gene: TRBV12-3/TRBV12-4
J gene: TRBJ2-5
clone size: many
CDR3 DNA: TGTGCCAGCAGTCCCTTATCAGGAGAGACCCAGTACTTC
CDR3 protein: CASSPLSGETQYF

D gene: .
V gene: TRBV29-1
J gene: TRBJ1-1
clone size: many
CDR3 DNA: TGCAGCGGTATAATGCTAGCCAAAGCTTTCTTT
CDR3 protein: CSGIMLAKAFF

D gene: .
V gene: TRBV25-1
J gene: TRBJ1-6
clone size: many
CDR3 DNA: TGTGCCAGCTCCTACACGGATAATTCACCCCTCCACTTT
CDR3 protein: CASSYTDNSPLHF

D gene: TRBD2
V gene: TRBV28
J gene: TRBJ2-3
clone size: many
CDR3 DNA: TGTGCCAGCAGCTTAAAGGGACTAGCGGGGGGCACAGATACGCAGTATTTT
CDR3 protein: CASSLKGLAGGTDTQYF

D gene: .
V gene: TRBV5-6
J gene: TRBJ2-2
clone size: many
CDR3 DNA: TGTGCCAGCAGCTTGGCCGGGGGTCTCACCGGGGAGCTGTTTTTT
CDR3 protein: CASSLAGGLTGELFF

D gene: TRBD2
V gene: TRBV5-6
J gene: TRBJ2-5
clone size: many
CDR3 DNA: TGTGCCAGCAGCTTATTCGGAGCGGGGGGGCGCCCGGAGACCCAGTACTTC
CDR3 protein: CASSLFGAGGRPETQYF

D gene: .
V gene: TRBV4-1
J gene: TRBJ2-3
clone size: many
CDR3 DNA: TGCGCCAGCAGCCAAGAACGCGGGGGCCTCACAGATACGCAGTATTTT
CDR3 protein: CASSQERGGLTDTQYF